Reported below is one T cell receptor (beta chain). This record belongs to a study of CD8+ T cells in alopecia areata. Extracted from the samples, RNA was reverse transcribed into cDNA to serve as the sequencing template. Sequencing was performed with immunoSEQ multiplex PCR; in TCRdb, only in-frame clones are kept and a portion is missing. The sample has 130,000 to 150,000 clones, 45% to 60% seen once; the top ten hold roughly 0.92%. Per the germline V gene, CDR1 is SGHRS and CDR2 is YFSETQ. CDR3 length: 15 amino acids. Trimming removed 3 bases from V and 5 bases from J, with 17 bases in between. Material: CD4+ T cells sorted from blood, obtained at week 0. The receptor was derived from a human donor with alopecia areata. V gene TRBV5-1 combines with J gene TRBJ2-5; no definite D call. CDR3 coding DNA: TGCGCCAGCAGCTCGGGCCACCAAATGGGGGAGACCCAGTACTTC. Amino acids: CASSSGHQMGETQYF.